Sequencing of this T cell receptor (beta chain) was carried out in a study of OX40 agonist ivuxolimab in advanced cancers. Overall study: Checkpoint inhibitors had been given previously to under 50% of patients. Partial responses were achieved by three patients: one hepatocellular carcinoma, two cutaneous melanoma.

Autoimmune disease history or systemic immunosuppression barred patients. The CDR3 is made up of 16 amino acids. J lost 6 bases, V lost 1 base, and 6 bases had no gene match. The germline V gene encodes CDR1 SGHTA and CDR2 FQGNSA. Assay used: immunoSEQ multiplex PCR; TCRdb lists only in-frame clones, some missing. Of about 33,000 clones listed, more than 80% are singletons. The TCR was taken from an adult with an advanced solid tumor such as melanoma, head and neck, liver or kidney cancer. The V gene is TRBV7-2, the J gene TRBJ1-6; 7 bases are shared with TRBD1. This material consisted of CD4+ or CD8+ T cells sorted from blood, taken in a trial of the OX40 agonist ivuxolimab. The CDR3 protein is CASSLVGQPINSPLHF. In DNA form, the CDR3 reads TGTGCCAGCAGCTTAGTGGGACAGCCCATTAATTCACCCCTCCACTTT.